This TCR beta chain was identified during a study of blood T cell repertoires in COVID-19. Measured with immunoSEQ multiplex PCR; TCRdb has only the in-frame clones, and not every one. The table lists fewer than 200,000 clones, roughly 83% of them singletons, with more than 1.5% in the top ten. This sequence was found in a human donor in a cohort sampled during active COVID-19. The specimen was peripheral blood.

This chain's CDR3 is CASSLEQGTYTF. The CDR3 region has the DNA TGCGCCAGCAGCTTGGAACAGGGCACCTACACCTTC. The V gene is TRBV5-1, the J gene TRBJ1-2; the D gene is possibly TRBD1 (6 bases). The V gene lost 0 bases and the J gene lost 10 bases, with 10 bases spanning the gap. CDR1 is SGHRS, CDR2 YFSETQ, per germline. This CDR3 is 12 amino acids long.